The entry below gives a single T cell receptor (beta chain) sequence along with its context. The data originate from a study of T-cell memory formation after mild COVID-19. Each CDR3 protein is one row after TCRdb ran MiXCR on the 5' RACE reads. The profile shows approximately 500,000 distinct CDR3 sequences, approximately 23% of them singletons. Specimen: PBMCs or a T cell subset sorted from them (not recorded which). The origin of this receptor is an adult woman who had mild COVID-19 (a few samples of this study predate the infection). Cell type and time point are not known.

This chain's CDR3 is CASRDLGTSGRATYNEQFF. The CDR3 DNA is TGTGCCAGCAGGGACCTCGGGACTAGCGGGAGGGCAACCTACAATGAGCAGTTCTTC. The chain joins TRBV11-2 to TRBJ2-1, with 16 nucleotides matching TRBD2. Germline trimming cut 6 bases from V and 2 bases from J; bases unmatched to any gene: 10. CDR1 and CDR2 (germline): SGHAT, FQNNGV. This CDR3 spans 19 amino acids.